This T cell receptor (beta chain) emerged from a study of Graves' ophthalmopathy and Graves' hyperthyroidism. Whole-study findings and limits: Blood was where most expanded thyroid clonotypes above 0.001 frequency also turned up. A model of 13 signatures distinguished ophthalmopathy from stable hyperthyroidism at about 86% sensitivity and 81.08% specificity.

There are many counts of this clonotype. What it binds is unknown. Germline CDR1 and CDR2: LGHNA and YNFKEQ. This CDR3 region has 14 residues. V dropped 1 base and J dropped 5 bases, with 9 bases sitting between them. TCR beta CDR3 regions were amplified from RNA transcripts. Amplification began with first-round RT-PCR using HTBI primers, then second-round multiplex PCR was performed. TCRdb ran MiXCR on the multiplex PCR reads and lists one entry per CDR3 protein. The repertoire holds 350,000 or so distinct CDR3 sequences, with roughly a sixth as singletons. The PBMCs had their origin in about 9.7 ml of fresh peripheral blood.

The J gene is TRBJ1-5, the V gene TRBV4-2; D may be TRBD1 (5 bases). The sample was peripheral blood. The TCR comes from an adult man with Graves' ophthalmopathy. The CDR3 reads CASSQVQGDQPQHF. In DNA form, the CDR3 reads TGTGCCAGCAGCCAAGTCCAGGGAGATCAGCCCCAGCATTTT.